This section outlines one T cell receptor (beta chain) sequence together with its context. The V gene end was trimmed by 5 bases and the J gene end by 8 bases; junction bases not matched to a gene: 19. The CDR3 covers 19 residues. CDR1 and CDR2 from the germline V gene are SGHVS and FNYEAQ. The entry originates in a study of shared clonotypes between healthy human individuals. Data came from immunoSEQ multiplex PCR; TCRdb stores just in-frame clones and leaves some out. The sample lists about 490,000 clones; 70% to 80% were seen once. The TCR originated in a woman aged 40-49 years in good health. Some clones in this sample may be carry-over from other donors' samples. The chain couples TRBV7-6 to TRBJ1-6, with TRBD1 identical over 9 bases. The sequenced sample consisted of PBMCs. CDR3 region: CASSLVGTGYGSVDSPLHF. DNA of the CDR3: TGTGCCAGCAGCCTAGTTGGGACAGGGTACGGTTCGGTGGATTCACCCCTCCACTTT.